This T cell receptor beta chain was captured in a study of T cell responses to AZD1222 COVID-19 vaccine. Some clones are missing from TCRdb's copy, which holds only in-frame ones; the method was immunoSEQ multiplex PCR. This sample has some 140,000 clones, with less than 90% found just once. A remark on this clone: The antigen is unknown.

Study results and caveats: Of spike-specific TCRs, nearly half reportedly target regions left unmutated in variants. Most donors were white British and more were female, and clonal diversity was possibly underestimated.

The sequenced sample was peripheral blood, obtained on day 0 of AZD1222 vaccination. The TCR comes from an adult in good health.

CDR3 loop: CATSDGPGPGGNEQFF. The DNA of the CDR3 is TGTGCCACCAGTGATGGACCCGGACCAGGGGGAAATGAGCAGTTCTTC. The chain has TRBV24-1 and TRBJ2-1, with 7 bases matching TRBD1. J lost 7 bases, V lost 3 bases, and 11 bases had no gene match. CDR3 length: 16 residues. The V gene's germline CDR1 is KGHDR and CDR2 SFDVKD.